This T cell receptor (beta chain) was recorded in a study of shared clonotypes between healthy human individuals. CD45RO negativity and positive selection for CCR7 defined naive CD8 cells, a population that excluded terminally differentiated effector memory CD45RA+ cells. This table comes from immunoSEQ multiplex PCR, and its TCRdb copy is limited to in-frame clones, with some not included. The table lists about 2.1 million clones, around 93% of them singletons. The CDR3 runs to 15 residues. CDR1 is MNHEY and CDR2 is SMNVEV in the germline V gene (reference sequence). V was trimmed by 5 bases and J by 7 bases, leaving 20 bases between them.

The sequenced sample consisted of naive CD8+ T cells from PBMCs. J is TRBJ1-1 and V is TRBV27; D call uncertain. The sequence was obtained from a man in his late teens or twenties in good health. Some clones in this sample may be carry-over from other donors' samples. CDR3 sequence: CASSPPSFSGREAFF. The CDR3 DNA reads TGTGCCAGCAGTCCACCCAGTTTCTCAGGTCGTGAAGCTTTCTTT.